The clone carrying this T cell receptor (beta chain) was seen ten or more times. Its antigen is unknown. The germline CDR1 and CDR2 sequences are SGHDT and YYEEEE. This CDR3 is 14 amino acids long. V lost 1 base and J lost 6, with 13 bases in between. The data are from a study of neurological immune-mediated disorders. The study, taken as a whole, reports: HTLV-1-associated myelopathy showed the most TCR clonal expansion; multiple sclerosis the least, below healthy controls. The absence of shared CDR3 amino acid sequences among expanded clones across subjects suggests private repertoires in all groups. The phylogenetic placement of 18 of 34 multiple sclerosis patients' repertoires in one related-CDR3 cluster constitutes a possible signature.

The cDNA was synthesized by 5'RACE incorporating 10-nucleotide random UMIs. One entry per CDR3 protein results from TCRdb running MiXCR on the 5' RACE reads. The sample has 100,000 or so distinct CDR3 sequences; 3.5% to 4% are singletons. The sequencing sample was made of PBMCs. This TCR derives from a woman under 30 with multiple sclerosis. The chain links TRBV5-6 to TRBJ1-2, with D hard to call. The CDR3 sequence: CASSLMWGGNGYTF. CDR3 bases: TGTGCCAGCAGCTTGATGTGGGGTGGCAATGGCTACACCTTC.